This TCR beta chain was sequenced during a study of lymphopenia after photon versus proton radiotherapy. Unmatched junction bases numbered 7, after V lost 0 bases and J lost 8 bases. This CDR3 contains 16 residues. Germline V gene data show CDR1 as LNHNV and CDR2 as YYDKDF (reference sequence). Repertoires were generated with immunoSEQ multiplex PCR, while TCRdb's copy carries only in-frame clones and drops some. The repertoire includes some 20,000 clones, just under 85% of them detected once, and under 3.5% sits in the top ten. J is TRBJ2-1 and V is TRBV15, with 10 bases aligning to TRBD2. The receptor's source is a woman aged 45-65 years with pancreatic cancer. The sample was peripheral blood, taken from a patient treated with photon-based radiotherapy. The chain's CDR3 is CATSRDWASGSDEQFF. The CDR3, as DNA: TGTGCCACCAGCAGAGATTGGGCTAGCGGGAGCGATGAGCAGTTCTTC.